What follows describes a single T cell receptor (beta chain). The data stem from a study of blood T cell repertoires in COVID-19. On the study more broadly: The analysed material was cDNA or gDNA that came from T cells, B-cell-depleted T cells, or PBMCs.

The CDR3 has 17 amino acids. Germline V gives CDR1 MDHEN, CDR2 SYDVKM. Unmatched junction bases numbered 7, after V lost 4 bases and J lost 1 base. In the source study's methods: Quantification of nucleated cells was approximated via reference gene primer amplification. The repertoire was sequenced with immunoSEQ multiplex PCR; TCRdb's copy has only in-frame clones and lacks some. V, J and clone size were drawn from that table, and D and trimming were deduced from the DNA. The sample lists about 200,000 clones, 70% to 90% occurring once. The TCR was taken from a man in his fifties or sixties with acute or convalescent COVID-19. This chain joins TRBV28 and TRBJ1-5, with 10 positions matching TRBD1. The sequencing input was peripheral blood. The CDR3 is CASSSIGQGGSNQPQHF. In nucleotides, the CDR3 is TGTGCCAGCAGTTCTATAGGACAGGGGGGAAGCAATCAGCCCCAGCATTTT.